This entry lists 31 T cell receptor beta chains sequenced from one sample in a study of OX40 agonist ivuxolimab in advanced cancers. This table comes from immunoSEQ multiplex PCR, and its TCRdb copy is limited to in-frame clones, with some not included. The repertoire has roughly 64,000 clones, about 80% of them found once; the top ten carry approximately 2%. The specimen comprised CD4+ or CD8+ T cells sorted from blood, sampled in a trial of the OX40 agonist ivuxolimab. The source of these receptors is an adult with an advanced solid tumor such as melanoma, head and neck, liver or kidney cancer.

The J gene is TRBJ2-7, the V gene TRBV11-1; 7 bases fit TRBD1. V was pared by 5 bases and J by 0 bases, with 7 bases of the junction left unmatched. CDR1 and CDR2 from the germline V gene are SGHAT and FQDESV (reference sequence). This CDR3 has 15 residues. The CDR3 region is CASSRDRGSSYEQYF. CDR3 sequence (DNA): TGTGCCAGCAGCCGGGACAGAGGTAGCTCCTACGAGCAGTACTTC.

The V gene is TRBV1, the J gene TRBJ2-3; the tabulated D call, TRBD1, remains unverified against the DNA. TRBV1 is marked as a pseudogene. The CDR3 consists of 17 residues. The CDR3 coding sequence is TGCACCAGCAGCCAATTTACGACAGGGGGTAACACAGATACGCAGTATTTT. This sequence encodes CTSSQFTTGGNTDTQYF.

This chain links TRBV19 with TRBJ2-3; D is undetermined. Germline values: CDR1 LNHDA, CDR2 SQIVND (reference sequence). The V end was cut by 6 bases, the J end by 1 base, with 11 bases between. The CDR3 is made up of 14 amino acids. The CDR3 DNA reads as TGTGCCAGTAGCCCTACCAAAGGCACAGATACGCAGTATTTT. As protein: CASSPTKGTDTQYF.

The J gene is TRBJ2-5, the V gene TRBV11-2; D is uncertain. Germline V CDR1 and CDR2: SGHAT, FQNNGV. V was pared by 5 bases and J by 2 bases, with 15 bases between. This CDR3 region has 15 residues. This CDR3 is CASSPRPGLQETQYF. CDR3 DNA sequence: TGTGCCAGCAGCCCCCGCCCGGGCCTACAAGAGACCCAGTACTTC.

The chain carries TRBV9 and TRBJ1-2; D is possibly TRBD1 (6 bases). Germline lookup yields CDR1 SGDLS and CDR2 YYNGEE. The V end lost 1 base, the J end lost 3 bases, and 13 bases lay between the germline ends. CDR3 length: 15 residues. The CDR3 sequence: CASSVSFRGDYGYTF. The CDR3 DNA is TGTGCCAGCAGCGTAAGCTTCAGGGGCGACTATGGCTACACCTTC.

Here the CDR3 DNA reads TGTGCCAGCAGTCCTACCTACGAGCAGTACTTC. This translates into CASSPTYEQYF. The chain links TRBV2 to TRBJ2-7; no clear D gene. V lost 5 bases and J lost 2, with 4 bases in between. In germline, CDR1 is SNHLY, CDR2 FYNNEI. The CDR3 consists of 11 residues.

J is TRBJ2-7 and V is TRBV2; 13 bases map to TRBD2. The CDR3 runs to 15 residues. The germline gives CDR1 SNHLY, CDR2 FYNNEI. V lost 4 bases, J lost 5 bases, and 5 bases stayed unmatched. DNA for the CDR3: TGTGCCAGCAGTGGCACTAGCGGGAGGGCCAACGAGCAGTACTTC. This encodes CASSGTSGRANEQYF.

This chain uses TRBV6-1 with TRBJ2-3, with 12 bases fitting TRBD2. Germline V lookup: CDR1 MNHNS, CDR2 SASEGT. The CDR3 is 17 amino acids. The ends lost 4 bases at V and 0 bases at J; junction bases unmatched: 5. In DNA form, the CDR3 reads TGTGCCAGCAGTGCCTGGACTAGCGGGGACAGCACAGATACGCAGTATTTT. Protein product: CASSAWTSGDSTDTQYF.

This clone was seen once. The chain couples TRBV6-6 to TRBJ1-1; weak D call: TRBD1 (6 bases). This CDR3 spans 13 amino acids. Germline V gene data show CDR1 as MNHNY and CDR2 as SVGAGI (reference sequence). Trimming shortened V by 6 bases and J by 4 bases, and 12 bases separated the two germline ends. CDR3 sequence: CASSNTGSTEAFF. The CDR3 DNA follows: TGTGCCAGCAGCAATACAGGGAGCACTGAAGCTTTCTTT.

This chain connects TRBV2 to TRBJ1-4; D uncertain. V shed 7 bases and J shed 0 bases, with 9 bases lying between them. Germline V lookup: CDR1 SNHLY, CDR2 FYNNEI. The CDR3 sequence is 14 residues long. CDR3 DNA: TGTGCCAGCACCCGACAAGCAACTAATGAAAAACTGTTTTTT. Its protein is CASTRQATNEKLFF.

The gene calls are TRBV15 and TRBJ2-7, with D perhaps matching TRBD1 (5 bases). Trimming took 1 base from V and 0 from J, leaving 13 bases between them. The CDR3 consists of 16 residues. The germline V gene has CDR1 LNHNV and CDR2 YYDKDF (reference sequence). The CDR3, as DNA: TGTGCCACCAGCAGAGGGGGCGTAACAAGCTCCTACGAGCAGTACTTC. This sequence encodes CATSRGGVTSSYEQYF.

The chain links TRBV27 to TRBJ2-7; 7 bases line up with TRBD2. V gave up 2 bases and J gave up 0 bases; unmatched junction bases: 4. The CDR3 extends over 15 amino acids. Germline values: CDR1 MNHEY, CDR2 SMNVEV (reference sequence). The CDR3 sequence is CASSLVRGSSYEQYF. Here the CDR3 DNA reads TGTGCCAGCAGTTTAGTGCGCGGGAGCTCCTACGAGCAGTACTTC.

The chain couples TRBV15 to TRBJ1-1; no clear D gene. Trimming pared 5 bases from V and 0 bases from J, leaving 13 bases between. Germline CDR1 is LNHNV and CDR2 is YYDKDF (reference sequence). The CDR3 spans 15 residues. The CDR3 region has the DNA TGTGCCACCAGCCGTGGGCAGATCATGAACACTGAAGCTTTCTTT. Residues: CATSRGQIMNTEAFF.

The chain joins TRBV10-3 to TRBJ2-7, with D tentatively TRBD1 (5 bases). CDR1 ENHRY and CDR2 SYGVKD come from the germline V gene. V was clipped by 10 bases and J by 0 bases, with 16 bases between them. The CDR3 is 14 amino acids. CDR3 DNA sequence: TGTGCCACAGGGATAATACCGACCTCCTACGAGCAGTACTTC. Translated: CATGIIPTSYEQYF.

Points on this clone: Other DNA sequences in this specimen translate into the identical CDR3. This chain links TRBV5-1 with TRBJ2-2; 7 bases align to TRBD2. The CDR3 is 15 amino acids. Germline V gives CDR1 SGHRS, CDR2 YFSETQ. J lost 5 bases, V lost 2 bases, and 6 bases had no gene match. The CDR3 nucleotides are TGCGCCAGCAGCTTTGGGCGGGGGTGGACCGGGGAGCTGTTTTTT. This encodes CASSFGRGWTGELFF.

The chain links TRBV19 to TRBJ1-5; the match to TRBD1 covers 7 bases. This CDR3 has 15 residues. The germline CDR1 and CDR2 sequences are LNHDA and SQIVND (reference sequence). With 7 bases clipped from V and 1 base from J, the junction kept 7 bases outside the gene matches. The CDR3 sequence: CASKKDRVSNQPQHF. CDR3 nucleotides: TGTGCCAGTAAGAAAGACAGGGTCAGCAATCAGCCCCAGCATTTT.

This sequence joins TRBV4-2 and TRBJ2-5; D not certain. The length of the CDR3 is 12 residues. Germline V lookup: CDR1 LGHNA, CDR2 YNFKEQ. Trimming left V 0 bases short and J 5 bases short, with 4 bases between. The CDR3 is CASSQDLETQYF. The CDR3 nucleotides are TGTGCCAGCAGCCAAGATCTGGAGACCCAGTACTTC.

This rearrangement joins TRBV4-1 to TRBJ2-1; the match to TRBD2 covers 12 bases. Germline assignment: CDR1 MGHRA and CDR2 YSYEKL. V dropped 3 bases and J dropped 6; count of bases not matched to a gene: 3. The CDR3 is 15 amino acids. CDR3 in amino acids: CASSHPSGGANEQFF. The CDR3 DNA sequence: TGCGCCAGCAGCCATCCTAGCGGGGGGGCCAATGAGCAGTTCTTC.

The genes are TRBV11-1 and TRBJ2-7, with 7 bases matching TRBD2. The germline V gene has CDR1 SGHAT and CDR2 FQDESV (reference sequence). The CDR3 spans 17 residues. J gave up 3 bases and V 1 base, and 12 bases lay outside the gene matches. The CDR3 loop reads CASSLESGGVHFYEQYF. CDR3 sequence (DNA): TGTGCCAGCAGCTTAGAGAGTGGGGGGGTCCACTTCTACGAGCAGTACTTC.

This clone is judged medium-sized (0.01 to 0.1%). The chain carries TRBV7-6 and TRBJ1-2, with 10 bases lining up with TRBD1. J was trimmed by 2 bases and V by 5 bases; bases with no gene match: 2. The V gene's germline CDR1 is SGHVS and CDR2 FNYEAQ. This CDR3 contains 14 residues. The CDR3 DNA follows: TGTGCCAGCAGCGCGGGACAGGGGAACTATGGCTACACCTTC. Protein: CASSAGQGNYGYTF.

This chain joins TRBV2 and TRBJ1-1, with D perhaps matching TRBD1 (5 bases). V was cut by 6 bases and J by 4 bases, with 15 bases left in between. The CDR3 is made up of 14 amino acids. Germline CDR1 and CDR2: SNHLY and FYNNEI. Here the CDR3 reads CASRVGRGATEAFF. The DNA of the CDR3 is TGTGCCAGCAGGGTCGGGCGAGGGGCCACTGAAGCTTTCTTT.

This chain joins TRBV19 and TRBJ1-2; weak D call: TRBD1 (6 bases). The CDR3 spans 14 residues. Germline assignment: CDR1 LNHDA and CDR2 SQIVND (reference sequence). Between the trimmed V and J ends, which lost 3 bases and 2 bases, there was a span of 10 bases. CDR3 sequence reads: CASSMHTGNYGYTF. In DNA, the CDR3 is TGTGCCAGTAGTATGCATACAGGGAACTATGGCTACACCTTC.

The chain is built from TRBV11-2 and TRBJ2-5; D possibly uses TRBD1 or TRBD2 (6 bases each). There are 15 residues in the CDR3. V lost 5 bases to trimming and J lost 0 bases, with 13 bases between them. CDR1 SGHAT and CDR2 FQNNGV come from the germline V gene. The DNA of the CDR3 is TGTGCCAGCAGCCCGGGGGCTACTTACCAAGAGACCCAGTACTTC. It yields the protein CASSPGATYQETQYF.

This rearrangement joins TRBV7-2 to TRBJ2-1; D might be TRBD1 (6 bases). The germline gives CDR1 SGHTA, CDR2 FQGNSA. V dropped 4 bases and J dropped 7 bases, with 14 bases sitting between them. This CDR3 has 14 amino acids. In DNA form, the CDR3 reads TGTGCCAGCAGCTATCGAAGGGGGACAAATGAGCAGTTCTTC. Encoded protein: CASSYRRGTNEQFF.

The chain combines TRBV15 with TRBJ2-3, with 10 bases identical to TRBD2. There are 18 residues in the CDR3. Germline lookup yields CDR1 LNHNV and CDR2 YYDKDF (reference sequence). Trimming at V came to 3 bases and at J to 12 bases, leaving 21 bases not matched to a gene. CDR3 sequence reads: CATSRGNLASGSRALQYF. The CDR3 DNA reads as TGTGCCACCAGCAGGGGAAACCTGGCTAGCGGGAGCCGAGCATTACAGTATTTT.

The chain recombines TRBV30 with TRBJ2-3, with 11 bases lining up with TRBD2. The CDR3 is made up of 16 amino acids. Germline CDR1 is GTSNPN and CDR2 is SVGIG (reference sequence). V lost 4 bases, J lost 11 bases, and 17 bases stayed unmatched. The chain's CDR3 is CAWIRLAGGALGMQYF. CDR3 sequence (DNA): TGTGCCTGGATTCGCTTAGCGGGAGGGGCCTTAGGGATGCAGTATTTT.

The chain joins TRBV7-6 to TRBJ2-2; 9 bases fit TRBD1. The length of the CDR3 is 15 residues. Germline V gene sequence: CDR1 SGHVS, CDR2 FNYEAQ. J gave up 7 bases and V 5 bases, and 8 bases lay outside the gene matches. The CDR3 reads CASSRGTGYFGELFF. DNA of the CDR3: TGTGCCAGCAGCAGGGGGACAGGGTATTTCGGGGAGCTGTTTTTT.

This chain uses TRBV10-3 with TRBJ2-1; D could derive from TRBD1 or TRBD2 (5 bases each). V was pared by 5 bases and J by 9 bases, with 29 bases between. Germline V lookup: CDR1 ENHRY, CDR2 SYGVKD. The CDR3 spans 18 residues. The CDR3 DNA follows: TGTGCCATCAGTCAAGACACCCGATTAGGGGCGGGCGACGGTGAGCAGTTCTTC. Translating it yields CAISQDTRLGAGDGEQFF.

This clone was picked up one time. V is TRBV5-8 and J is TRBJ2-5; tentative D call: TRBD1 (6 bases). There are 15 residues in the CDR3. V shed 5 bases and J shed 5 bases, with 19 bases lying between them. Germline V CDR1 and CDR2: SGHTS, YDEGEE. The CDR3 DNA reads TGTGCCAGCAGTATTGCTACAGGGTTTCTGGAGACCCAGTACTTC. Its protein is CASSIATGFLETQYF.

The rearrangement uses TRBV30 and TRBJ1-6; no definite D call. The germline V and J ends were trimmed by 3 bases and 13 bases, with 19 bases remaining between them. CDR3 length equals 14 residues. Germline CDR1 reads GTSNPN; CDR2 reads SVGIG (reference sequence). Written as DNA, the CDR3 is TGTGCCTGGAGCGGGTATACAGAGAGTGCCCCCCTCCACTTT. This gives the protein CAWSGYTESAPLHF.

The chain combines TRBV27 with TRBJ2-1, with TRBD2 matching over 8 bases. The germline V gene has CDR1 MNHEY and CDR2 SMNVEV (reference sequence). The CDR3 has 16 amino acids. Unmatched junction bases numbered 5, after V lost 4 bases and J lost 0 bases. The CDR3, as DNA: TGTGCCAGCAGTTACCGCGGGGGGAGCTCCTACAATGAGCAGTTCTTC. This encodes CASSYRGGSSYNEQFF.